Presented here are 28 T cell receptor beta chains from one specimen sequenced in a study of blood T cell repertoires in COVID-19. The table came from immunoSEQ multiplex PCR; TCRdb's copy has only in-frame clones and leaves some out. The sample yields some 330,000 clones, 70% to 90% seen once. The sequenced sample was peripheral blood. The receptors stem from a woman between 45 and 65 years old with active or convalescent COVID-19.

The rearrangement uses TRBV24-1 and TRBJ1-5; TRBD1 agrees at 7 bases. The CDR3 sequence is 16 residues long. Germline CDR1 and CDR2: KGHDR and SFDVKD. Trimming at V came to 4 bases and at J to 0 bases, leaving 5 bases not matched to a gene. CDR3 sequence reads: CATSESGGGSNQPQHF. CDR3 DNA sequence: TGTGCCACCAGTGAGTCAGGGGGAGGTAGCAATCAGCCCCAGCATTTT.

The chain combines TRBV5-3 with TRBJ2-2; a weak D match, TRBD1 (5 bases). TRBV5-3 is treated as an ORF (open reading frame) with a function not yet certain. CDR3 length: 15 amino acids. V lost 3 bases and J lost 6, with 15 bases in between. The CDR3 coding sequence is TGTGCCAGAAGCTCCCTAGAAGGGGTGTCCGGGGAGCTGTTTTTT. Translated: CARSSLEGVSGELFF.

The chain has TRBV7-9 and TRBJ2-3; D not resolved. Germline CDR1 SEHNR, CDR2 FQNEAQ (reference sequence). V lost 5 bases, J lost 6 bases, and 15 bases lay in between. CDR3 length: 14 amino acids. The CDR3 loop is CASSLGRVEDTQYF. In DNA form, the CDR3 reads TGTGCCAGCAGCCTCGGTCGGGTGGAGGATACGCAGTATTTT.

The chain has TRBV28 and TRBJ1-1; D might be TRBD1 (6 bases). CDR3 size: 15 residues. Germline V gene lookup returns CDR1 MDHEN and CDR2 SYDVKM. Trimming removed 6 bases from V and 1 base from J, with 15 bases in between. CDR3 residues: CASRPSDRQNTEAFF. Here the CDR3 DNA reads TGTGCCAGCAGGCCGTCGGACAGACAGAACACTGAAGCTTTCTTT.

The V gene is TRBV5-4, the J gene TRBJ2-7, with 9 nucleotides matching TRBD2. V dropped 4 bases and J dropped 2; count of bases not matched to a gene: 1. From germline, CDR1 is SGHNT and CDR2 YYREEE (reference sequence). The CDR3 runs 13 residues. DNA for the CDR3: TGTGCCAGCAGCGAGCGGGGGGCCTACGAGCAGTACTTC. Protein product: CASSERGAYEQYF.

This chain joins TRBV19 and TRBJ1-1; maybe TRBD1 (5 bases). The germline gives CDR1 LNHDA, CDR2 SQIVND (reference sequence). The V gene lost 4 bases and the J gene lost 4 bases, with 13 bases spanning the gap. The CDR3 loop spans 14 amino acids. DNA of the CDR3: TGTGCCAGTAGTACCGCTAGGAGGGGCACTGAAGCTTTCTTT. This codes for CASSTARRGTEAFF.

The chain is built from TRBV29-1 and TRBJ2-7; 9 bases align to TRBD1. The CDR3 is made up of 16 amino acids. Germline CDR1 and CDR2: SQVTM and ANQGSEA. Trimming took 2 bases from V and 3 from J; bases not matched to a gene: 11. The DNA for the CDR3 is TGCAGCGTTGAACTATTCCGACCGGGACAGGGCTACGAGCAGTACTTC. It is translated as CSVELFRPGQGYEQYF.

The CDR3 DNA sequence: TGTGCCAGCAGCGCGTCTAGCGGGAGAACAGATACGCAGTATTTT. Protein: CASSASSGRTDTQYF. The chain carries TRBV9 and TRBJ2-3, with TRBD2 matching over 10 bases. This CDR3 is 15 amino acids long. V was clipped by 3 bases and J by 3 bases; unmatched bases: 4. CDR1 is SGDLS, CDR2 YYNGEE, per germline. The full variable domain, with the rest looked up from reference TRBV9 and TRBJ2-3, is DSGVTQTPKHLITATGQRVTLRCSPRSGDLSVYWYQQSLDQGLQFLIQYYNGEERAKGNILERFSAQQFPDLHSELNLSSLELGDSALYFCASSASSGRTDTQYFGPGTRLTVL.

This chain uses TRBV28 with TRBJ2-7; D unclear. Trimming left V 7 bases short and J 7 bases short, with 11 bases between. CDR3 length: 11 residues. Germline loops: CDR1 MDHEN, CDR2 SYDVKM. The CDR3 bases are TGTGCCAGCACACAGCATAGGGAGCAGTACTTC. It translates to CASTQHREQYF.

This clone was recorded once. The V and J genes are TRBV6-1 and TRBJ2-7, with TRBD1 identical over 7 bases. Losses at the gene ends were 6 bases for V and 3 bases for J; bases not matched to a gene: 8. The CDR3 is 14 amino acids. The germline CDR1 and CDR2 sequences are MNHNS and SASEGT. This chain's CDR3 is CASRRQGNYYEQYF. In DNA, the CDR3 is TGTGCCAGCAGGCGACAGGGAAACTACTACGAGCAGTACTTC.

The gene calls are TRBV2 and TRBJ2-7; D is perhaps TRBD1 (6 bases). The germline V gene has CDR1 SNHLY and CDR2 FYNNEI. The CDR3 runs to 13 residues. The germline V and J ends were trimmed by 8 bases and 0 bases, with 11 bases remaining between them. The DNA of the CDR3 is TGTGCCAGCGCAGGGGCCTTCTCCTACGAGCAGTACTTC. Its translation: CASAGAFSYEQYF.

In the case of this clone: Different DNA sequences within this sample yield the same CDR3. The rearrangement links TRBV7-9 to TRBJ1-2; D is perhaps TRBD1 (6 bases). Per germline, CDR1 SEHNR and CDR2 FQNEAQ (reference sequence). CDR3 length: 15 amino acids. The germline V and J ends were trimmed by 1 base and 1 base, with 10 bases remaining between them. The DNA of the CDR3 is TGTGCCAGCAGCTTAGGGGGACAAGATAACTATGGCTACACCTTC. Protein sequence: CASSLGGQDNYGYTF.

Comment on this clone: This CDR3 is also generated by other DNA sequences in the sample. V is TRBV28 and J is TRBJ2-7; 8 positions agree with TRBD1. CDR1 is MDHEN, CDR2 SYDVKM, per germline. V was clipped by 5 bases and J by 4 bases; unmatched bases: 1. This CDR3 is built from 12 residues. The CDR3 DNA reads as TGTGCCAGCAGTCGGACAGGGTACGAGCAGTACTTC. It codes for CASSRTGYEQYF.

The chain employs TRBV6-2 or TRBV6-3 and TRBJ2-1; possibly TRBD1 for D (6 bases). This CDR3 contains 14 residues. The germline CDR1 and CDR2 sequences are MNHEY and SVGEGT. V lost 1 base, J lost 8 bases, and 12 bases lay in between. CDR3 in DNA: TGTGCCAGCAGTTACTACCAGGGGCTTTATGAGCAGTTCTTC. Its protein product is CASSYYQGLYEQFF.

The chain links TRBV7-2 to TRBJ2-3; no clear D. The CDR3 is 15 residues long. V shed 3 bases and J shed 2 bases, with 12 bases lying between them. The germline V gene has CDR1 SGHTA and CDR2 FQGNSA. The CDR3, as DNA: TGTGCCAGCAGCTTGTCTGGGCAGTACACAGATACGCAGTATTTT. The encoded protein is CASSLSGQYTDTQYF.

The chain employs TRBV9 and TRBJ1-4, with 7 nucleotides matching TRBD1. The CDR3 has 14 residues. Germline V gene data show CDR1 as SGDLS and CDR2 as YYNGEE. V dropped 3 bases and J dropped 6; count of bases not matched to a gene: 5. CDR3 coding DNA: TGTGCCAGCAGCGGAAGTACAGGGGATGAAAAACTGTTTTTT. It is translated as CASSGSTGDEKLFF.

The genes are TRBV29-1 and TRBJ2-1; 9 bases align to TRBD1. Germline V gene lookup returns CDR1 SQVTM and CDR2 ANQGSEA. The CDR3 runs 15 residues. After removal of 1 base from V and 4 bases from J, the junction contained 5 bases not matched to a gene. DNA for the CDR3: TGCAGCGTTGAAGCGGACAGGGGATTTTACAATGAGCAGTTCTTC. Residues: CSVEADRGFYNEQFF.

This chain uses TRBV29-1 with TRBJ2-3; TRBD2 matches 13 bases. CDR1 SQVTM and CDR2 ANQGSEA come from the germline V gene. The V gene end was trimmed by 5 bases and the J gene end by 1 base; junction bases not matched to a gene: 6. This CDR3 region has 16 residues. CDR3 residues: CSVTRTSGRGTDTQYF. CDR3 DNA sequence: TGCAGCGTTACTAGGACTAGCGGGAGAGGCACAGATACGCAGTATTTT.

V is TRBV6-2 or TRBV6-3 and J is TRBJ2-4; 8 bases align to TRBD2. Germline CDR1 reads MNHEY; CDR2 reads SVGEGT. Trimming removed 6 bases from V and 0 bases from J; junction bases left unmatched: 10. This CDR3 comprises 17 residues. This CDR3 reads CASSLPGGGLAKNIQYF. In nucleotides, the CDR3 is TGTGCCAGCAGCCTCCCGGGGGGGGGACTAGCCAAAAACATTCAGTACTTC.

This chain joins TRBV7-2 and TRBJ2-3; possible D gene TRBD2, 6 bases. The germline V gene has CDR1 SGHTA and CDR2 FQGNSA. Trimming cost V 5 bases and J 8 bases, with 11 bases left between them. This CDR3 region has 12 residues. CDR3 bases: TGTGCCAGCAGCCATGGGGGAGGTACGCAGTATTTT. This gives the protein CASSHGGGTQYF.

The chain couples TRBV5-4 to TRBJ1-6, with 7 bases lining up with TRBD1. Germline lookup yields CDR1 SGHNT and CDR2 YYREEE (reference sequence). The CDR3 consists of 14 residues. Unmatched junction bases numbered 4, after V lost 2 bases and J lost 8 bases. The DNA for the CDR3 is TGTGCCAGCAGCTTTGGACAGGCCGATTCACCCCTCCACTTT. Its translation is CASSFGQADSPLHF.

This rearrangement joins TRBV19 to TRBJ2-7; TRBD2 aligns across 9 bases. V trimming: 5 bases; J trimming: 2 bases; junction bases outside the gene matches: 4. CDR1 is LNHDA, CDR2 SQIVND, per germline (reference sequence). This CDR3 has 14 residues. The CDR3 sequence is CASSRREGAYEQYF. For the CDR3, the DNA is TGTGCCAGTAGTCGGCGGGAGGGGGCCTACGAGCAGTACTTC.

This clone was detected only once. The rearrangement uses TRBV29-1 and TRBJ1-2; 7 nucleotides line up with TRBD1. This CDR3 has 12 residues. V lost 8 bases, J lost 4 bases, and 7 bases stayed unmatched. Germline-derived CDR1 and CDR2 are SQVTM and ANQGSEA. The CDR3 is CSSKTGLYGYTF. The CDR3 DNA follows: TGCAGCTCAAAGACAGGGCTCTATGGCTACACCTTC.

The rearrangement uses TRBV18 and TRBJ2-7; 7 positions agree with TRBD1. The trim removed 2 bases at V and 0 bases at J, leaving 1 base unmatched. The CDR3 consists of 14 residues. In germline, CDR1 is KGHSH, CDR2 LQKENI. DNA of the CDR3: TGTGCCAGCTCACCAGGACAGGTCTCCTACGAGCAGTACTTC. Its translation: CASSPGQVSYEQYF.

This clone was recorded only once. CDR3 nucleotide sequence: TGTGCCAGCAGCAGGACTAGCGGGGGTACCGGGGAGCTGTTTTTT. Protein: CASSRTSGGTGELFF. This chain uses TRBV2 with TRBJ2-2, with 13 bases identical to TRBD2. From germline, CDR1 is SNHLY and CDR2 FYNNEI. CDR3 length: 15 amino acids. V lost 6 bases and J lost 5; bases outside the gene matches: 3.

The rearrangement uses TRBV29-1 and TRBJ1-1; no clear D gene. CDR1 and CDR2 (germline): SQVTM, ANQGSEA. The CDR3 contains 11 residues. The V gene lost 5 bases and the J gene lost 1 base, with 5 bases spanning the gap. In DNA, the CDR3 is TGCAGCGTTTACAGGAACACTGAAGCTTTCTTT. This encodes CSVYRNTEAFF.

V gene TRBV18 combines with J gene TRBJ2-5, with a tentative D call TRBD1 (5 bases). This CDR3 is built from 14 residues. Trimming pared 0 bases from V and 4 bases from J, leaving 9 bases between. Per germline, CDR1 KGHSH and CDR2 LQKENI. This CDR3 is CASSPPGAGETQYF. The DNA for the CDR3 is TGTGCCAGCTCACCACCAGGGGCTGGAGAGACCCAGTACTTC. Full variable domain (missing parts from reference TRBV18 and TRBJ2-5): NAGVMQNPRHLVRRRGQEARLRCSPMKGHSHVYWYRQLPEEGLKFMVYLQKENIIDESGMPKERFSAEFPKEGPSILRIQQVVRGDSAAYFCASSPPGAGETQYFGPGTRLLVL.

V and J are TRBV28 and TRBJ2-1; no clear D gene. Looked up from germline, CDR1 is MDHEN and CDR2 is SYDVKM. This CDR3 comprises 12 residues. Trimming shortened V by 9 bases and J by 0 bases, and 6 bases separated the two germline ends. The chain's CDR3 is CASYSSYNEQFF. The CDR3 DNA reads TGTGCCAGTTACAGCTCCTACAATGAGCAGTTCTTC.